One and the same sample provided the 20 T cell receptor beta chains below, sequenced in a study of shared clonotypes between healthy human individuals (dated by TCRdb to the early 2020s). The receptor library was made with the immunoSEQ multiplex PCR assay. Held by TCRdb, this immuneACCESS table contains in-frame sequences only and omits some clones. Under half of the omission traces to an unresolved V gene where checked; the cause of the rest is unknown. The sample table holds more than 2 million clones, of which about 93% were seen once. Clones ranked in the top ten supply around 1.8% of the sample. For the CD8 naive samples, CD45RO-negative cells were positively selected for CCR7, yielding a CD45RA+CCR7+ population from which TemRA cells were excluded. Sequences were obtained from naive CD8+ T cells from PBMCs. The cell subset or site label corresponds to: CD45RA+CCR7+. The receptors originated from a man aged 18 to 35 in good health. Some clones in this sample may be carry-over from other donors' samples.

The J gene is TRBJ2-3, the V gene TRBV28; D remains ambiguous. Germline CDR1 reads MDHEN; CDR2 reads SYDVKM. The CDR3 loop spans 13 amino acids. Deletions cut 2 bases from V and 4 bases from J, with 7 bases between. CDR3 DNA: TGTGCCAGCAGTTTAGGATTCGCAGATACGCAGTATTTT. It codes for CASSLGFADTQYF. Drawing the rest from reference TRBV28 and TRBJ2-3, the complete variable domain is DVKVTQSSRYLVKRTGEKVFLECVQDMDHENMFWYRQDPGLGLRLIYFSYDVKMKEKGDIPEGYSVSREKKERFSLILESASTNQTSMYLCASSLGFADTQYFGPGTRLTVL.

V is TRBV4-1 and J is TRBJ2-5; D is perhaps TRBD1 or TRBD2 (6 bases each). Germline CDR1 and CDR2: MGHRA and YSYEKL. This CDR3 region has 16 residues. The V gene lost 3 bases and the J gene lost 1 base, with 15 bases spanning the gap. The CDR3 bases are TGCGCCAGCAGCCAGTTTGTACAGGGACTCCAAGAGACCCAGTACTTC. Residues: CASSQFVQGLQETQYF.

This rearrangement joins TRBV6-6 to TRBJ2-7, with 8 bases identical to TRBD2. Trimming cost V 7 bases and J 5 bases; bases outside gene matches: 10. This CDR3 contains 14 residues. The germline V gene has CDR1 MNHNY and CDR2 SVGAGI (reference sequence). CDR3 sequence: CASNSGTSPNEQYF. CDR3 sequence (DNA): TGTGCCAGCAATTCCGGGACTAGTCCTAACGAGCAGTACTTC.

Comment on this clone: Other DNA sequences in the same sample also yield this CDR3. The V call is TRBV28, the J call TRBJ2-2; the match to TRBD1 covers 9 bases. Germline CDR1 reads MDHEN; CDR2 reads SYDVKM. This CDR3 is 14 amino acids long. The junction had 6 bases not matched to a gene; V was cut back by 6 bases and J by 7 bases. CDR3 protein: CASSLTGGDGELFF. DNA for the CDR3: TGTGCCAGCAGCCTGACAGGGGGTGACGGGGAGCTGTTTTTT.

The V call is TRBV28, the J call TRBJ2-1, with 7 bases fitting TRBD2. This CDR3 has 16 amino acids. The germline gives CDR1 MDHEN, CDR2 SYDVKM. The J segment lost 0 bases and the V segment lost 5 bases, leaving 7 bases of the junction unmatched. The CDR3 DNA reads TGTGCCAGCAGTCTGACTAGCTGGGGCTCCTACAATGAGCAGTTCTTC. Encoded protein: CASSLTSWGSYNEQFF.

This chain joins TRBV6-6 and TRBJ2-1; D perhaps matches TRBD2 (6 bases). This CDR3 region has 14 residues. Trimming removed 8 bases from V and 4 bases from J, with 15 bases in between. Germline V lookup: CDR1 MNHNY, CDR2 SVGAGI (reference sequence). CDR3 nucleotide sequence: TGTGCCAGCTGGGGGGTCCCACCGTACAATGAGCAGTTCTTC. This codes for CASWGVPPYNEQFF.

Turning to this clone: Other DNA variants within this sample encode the same CDR3. The chain is built from TRBV13 and TRBJ2-7, with 12 positions matching TRBD2. Germline assignment: CDR1 PRHDT and CDR2 FYEKMQ (reference sequence). The CDR3 contains 15 residues. V shed 4 bases, J shed 1 base, and the junction held 2 bases outside the gene matches. CDR3 coding DNA: TGTGCCAGCAGCTCCGGACTAGCGGGATCCTACGAGCAGTACTTC. It translates to CASSSGLAGSYEQYF.

The chain joins TRBV7-9 to TRBJ2-5; no clear D. The J call may be wrong; the DNA end is better matched by TRBJ2-7. Germline V gene sequence: CDR1 SEHNR, CDR2 FQNEAQ (reference sequence). The CDR3 consists of 11 residues. As DNA, the CDR3 is TGTGCCAGTTTAGGTTCCTACGAGCAGTACTTC. This codes for CASLGSYEQYF.

V and J are TRBV30 and TRBJ2-5, with D perhaps matching TRBD2 (5 bases). V lost 0 bases and J 3 bases, leaving 8 bases between the germline ends. The germline V gene has CDR1 GTSNPN and CDR2 SVGIG (reference sequence). The CDR3 is 13 amino acids. The CDR3 here is CAWSVDYEETQYF. The CDR3 DNA reads TGTGCCTGGAGTGTAGACTACGAAGAGACCCAGTACTTC. Drawing the rest from reference TRBV30 and TRBJ2-5, the complete variable domain is SQTIHQWPATLVQPVGSPLSLECTVEGTSNPNLYWYRQAAGRGLQLLFYSVGIGQISSEVPQNLSASRPQDRQFILSSKKLLLSDSGFYLCAWSVDYEETQYFGPGTRLLVL.

To note about this clone: This sample also contains other DNA sequences that code for the same CDR3. The chain uses TRBV9 and TRBJ2-5; 7 bases fit TRBD2. This CDR3 spans 14 amino acids. The ends lost 4 bases at V and 4 bases at J; junction bases unmatched: 7. Germline V gene data show CDR1 as SGDLS and CDR2 as YYNGEE. The CDR3 here is CASSPSGGGETQYF. The CDR3 nucleotides read TGTGCCAGCAGCCCGTCTGGGGGGGGAGAGACCCAGTACTTC.

The V gene is TRBV14, the J gene TRBJ2-7, with unresolved D. Germline V gene sequence: CDR1 SGHDN, CDR2 FVKESK. This CDR3 has 11 amino acids. With 4 bases removed from V and 6 bases from J, the gap between germline ends came to 7 bases. The CDR3 coding sequence is TGTGCCAGCAGCCTTTCGACCGAGCAGTACTTC. This translates into CASSLSTEQYF.

This clone showed up just once. The J gene is TRBJ2-7, the V gene TRBV29-1; TRBD2 aligns across 7 bases. The germline CDR1 and CDR2 sequences are SQVTM and ANQGSEA. Trimming at V came to 0 bases and at J to 0 bases, leaving 2 bases not matched to a gene. CDR3 length equals 14 residues. The CDR3: CSVEEGGISYEQYF. DNA of the CDR3: TGCAGCGTTGAAGAGGGGGGGATCTCCTACGAGCAGTACTTC.

The chain links TRBV19 to TRBJ1-1, with D maybe TRBD1 (5 bases). There are 12 residues in the CDR3. Germline V gene data show CDR1 as LNHDA and CDR2 as SQIVND (reference sequence). V was pared by 6 bases and J by 7 bases, with 12 bases between. The CDR3 nucleotides are TGTGCCAGTAGAGGAAGGGGCGGTGAAGCTTTCTTT. It specifies CASRGRGGEAFF. Combining the CDR3 with reference TRBV19 and TRBJ1-1 gives the whole variable domain DGGITQSPKYLFRKEGQNVTLSCEQNLNHDAMYWYRQDPGQGLRLIYYSQIVNDFQKGDIAEGYSVSREKKESFPLTVTSAQKNPTAFYLCASRGRGGEAFFGQGTRLTVV.

The V gene is TRBV11-2, the J gene TRBJ2-1, with a possible D match to TRBD2 (6 bases). V was pared by 4 bases and J by 5 bases, with 18 bases between. Germline V lookup: CDR1 SGHAT, CDR2 FQNNGV. The CDR3 is 16 residues long. CDR3: CASSSEARGAHNEQFF. The CDR3 nucleotides are TGTGCCAGCAGCTCTGAAGCGCGCGGGGCACACAATGAGCAGTTCTTC. Combining the CDR3 with reference TRBV11-2 and TRBJ2-1 gives the whole variable domain EAGVAQSPRYKIIEKRQSVAFWCNPISGHATLYWYQQILGQGPKLLIQFQNNGVVDDSQLPKDRFSAERLKGVDSTLKIQPAKLEDSAVYLCASSSEARGAHNEQFFGPGTRLTVL.

The rearrangement links TRBV6-5 to TRBJ2-7, with TRBD1 as a possible D gene (5 bases). The CDR3 has 15 amino acids. V was pared by 2 bases and J by 0 bases, with 11 bases between. Germline CDR1 MNHEY, CDR2 SVGAGI. The CDR3 DNA is TGTGCCAGCAGTTACGGACACCCGAGCTCCTACGAGCAGTACTTC. Translated, it gives CASSYGHPSSYEQYF.

The rearrangement joins TRBV7-9 to TRBJ2-7; 7 nucleotides align to TRBD1. The CDR3 consists of 15 residues. The V segment lost 2 bases and the J segment 4 bases; nucleotides outside the gene matches: 8. Germline values: CDR1 SEHNR, CDR2 FQNEAQ (reference sequence). The DNA for the CDR3 is TGTGCCAGCAGCTTAAAGGGGGCCTCTGGGTACGAGCAGTACTTC. This encodes CASSLKGASGYEQYF.

Concerning this clone: Other DNA sequences in the sample encode the same CDR3. This rearrangement joins TRBV5-1 to TRBJ1-2; D might be TRBD1 (5 bases). CDR3 length: 12 residues. Trimming removed 3 bases at V and 6 bases at J, with 9 bases between. The germline CDR1 and CDR2 sequences are SGHRS and YFSETQ. CDR3 in DNA: TGCGCCAGCAGCTCCTTCAGGGATGGCTACACCTTC. It codes for CASSSFRDGYTF.

The chain employs TRBV9 and TRBJ2-3; the D gene is possibly TRBD1 (6 bases). Germline lookup yields CDR1 SGDLS and CDR2 YYNGEE. The CDR3 is 15 amino acids. V was shortened by 1 base and J by 4 bases, with 13 bases between the two germline ends. The CDR3 reads CASSVSGTNPDTQYF. The CDR3 region has the DNA TGTGCCAGCAGCGTATCCGGGACAAACCCAGATACGCAGTATTTT. The full variable domain, in which reference TRBV9 and TRBJ2-3 provide the parts outside the CDR3, is DSGVTQTPKHLITATGQRVTLRCSPRSGDLSVYWYQQSLDQGLQFLIQYYNGEERAKGNILERFSAQQFPDLHSELNLSSLELGDSALYFCASSVSGTNPDTQYFGPGTRLTVL.

This clone was detected once. The chain is built from TRBV11-3 and TRBJ2-1; D remains ambiguous. This CDR3 has 16 amino acids. The V gene's germline CDR1 is SGHNT and CDR2 YENEEA. Between the trimmed V and J ends, which lost 0 bases and 7 bases, there was a span of 16 bases. For the CDR3, the DNA is TGTGCCAGCAGCTTAGATATGATTGGGGAAGGGAATGAGCAGTTCTTC. Protein sequence: CASSLDMIGEGNEQFF.

The rearrangement uses TRBV9 and TRBJ2-2; 10 nucleotides match TRBD2. Germline CDR1 reads SGDLS; CDR2 reads YYNGEE. This CDR3 region has 15 residues. After removal of 5 bases from V and 4 bases from J, the junction contained 5 bases not matched to a gene. The CDR3 region has the DNA TGTGCCAGCAGTCTAGCGGGAGTGGGCACCGGGGAGCTGTTTTTT. It is translated as CASSLAGVGTGELFF.